The 30 T cell receptor beta chains listed next were all sequenced from one sample in a study of T-cell reconstitution after alpha-beta-depleted transplantation in children. Study-level points and caveats: After one year, T-cell counts and TCRbeta diversity mostly came from new T cells.

The antigens of these receptors remain unknown. Unique molecular identifiers were incorporated into the prepared TCRbeta library. TCRdb re-called the PCR reads through MiXCR, storing one row per CDR3 protein. Of hundreds of thousands of distinct CDR3 sequences in the sample, around 7.3% are singletons; the top ten hold 9.1%. The sample in question was peripheral blood, obtained 360 days after TCRalphabeta/CD19-depleted stem cell transplant. All receptors come from a female patient aged 2 to 10 who had a stem cell transplant for Fanconi anemia, so the T cells may come from the graft donor.

The chain combines TRBV28 with TRBJ2-2, with TRBD2 matching over 7 bases. Germline V gives CDR1 MDHEN, CDR2 SYDVKM. After removal of 0 bases from V and 3 bases from J, the junction contained 16 bases not matched to a gene. The CDR3 length is 20 residues. The CDR3 DNA sequence: TGTGCCAGCAGTTTATGGGCAGGGAGGGCGAAGGTCCGAGACACCGGGGAGCTGTTTTTT. The encoded protein is CASSLWAGRAKVRDTGELFF.

The sample holds one count of this clonotype. This chain uses TRBV4-2 with TRBJ2-1; D unresolved. This CDR3 has 16 amino acids. Trimming left V 8 bases short and J 1 base short, with 18 bases between. Germline values: CDR1 LGHNA, CDR2 YNFKEQ. The CDR3 protein is CASGPRLASSYNEQFF. CDR3 nucleotides: TGTGCCAGCGGCCCCAGGCTCGCTTCGTCCTACAATGAGCAGTTCTTC.

This clonotype appeared many times. The chain links TRBV12-3 or TRBV12-4 to TRBJ2-1, with TRBD2 matching over 7 bases. With V trimmed by 10 bases and J by 8 bases, 11 bases remained unmatched. The CDR3 has 13 residues. Here the CDR3 reads CATKTGGIYEQFF. The DNA of the CDR3 is TGTGCCACGAAAACCGGGGGGATCTATGAGCAGTTCTTC.

In this sample, this clonotype turned up many times. CDR3 nucleotides: TGCGCCAGCAGTGAGTCGAGTTACGAGCAGTACTTC. Translation: CASSESSYEQYF. The chain joins TRBV10-2 to TRBJ2-7; no definite D call. Trimming removed 0 bases from V and 4 bases from J, with 4 bases in between. Germline CDR1 reads WSHSY; CDR2 reads SAAADI. CDR3 size: 12 residues.

This clonotype was observed many times. The chain employs TRBV5-6 and TRBJ1-1; unclear D gene. V was cut by 5 bases and J by 1 base, with 9 bases left in between. From germline, CDR1 is SGHDT and CDR2 YYEEEE. The CDR3 loop spans 13 amino acids. CDR3 coding DNA: TGTGCCAGCAGGGCCCCGGCGAACACTGAAGCTTTCTTT. This gives the protein CASRAPANTEAFF.

V is TRBV4-2 and J is TRBJ2-3; the D gene is possibly TRBD2 (7 bases). V was trimmed by 3 bases and J by 0 bases, leaving 22 bases between them. CDR1 is LGHNA and CDR2 is YNFKEQ in the germline V gene. CDR3 length: 19 amino acids. The CDR3 nucleotides read TGTGCCAGCAGCCAGTCGAGGGCGGGGGCGCGTTCTAGCACAGATACGCAGTATTTT. Protein: CASSQSRAGARSSTDTQYF.

This clonotype was counted only a few times. The chain uses TRBV5-1 and TRBJ2-1, with 12 bases fitting TRBD2. CDR1 and CDR2 (germline): SGHRS, YFSETQ. V shed 4 bases, J shed 4 bases, and the junction held 6 bases outside the gene matches. There are 16 residues in the CDR3. CDR3 sequence: CASSPRTSGVYNEQFF. The DNA of the CDR3 is TGCGCCAGCAGCCCGAGGACTAGCGGGGTATACAATGAGCAGTTCTTC.

This clonotype was seen ten or more times. This sequence joins TRBV9 and TRBJ2-3, with D possibly TRBD2 on 6 matching bases. Germline V CDR1 and CDR2: SGDLS, YYNGEE. Trimming took off 3 bases at V and 0 bases at J, with 11 bases between the two ends. The CDR3 length is 15 residues. The CDR3 DNA is TGTGCCAGCAGCGCTAGGACTACTAGCACAGATACGCAGTATTTT. Its protein is CASSARTTSTDTQYF. Together with reference TRBV9 and TRBJ2-3, the CDR3 gives the full variable domain: DSGVTQTPKHLITATGQRVTLRCSPRSGDLSVYWYQQSLDQGLQFLIQYYNGEERAKGNILERFSAQQFPDLHSELNLSSLELGDSALYFCASSARTTSTDTQYFGPGTRLTVL.

This clonotype has a count of ten or more. This rearrangement joins TRBV4-2 to TRBJ2-1; a weak D match, TRBD2 (5 bases). CDR3 size: 15 residues. V gave up 1 base and J gave up 5 bases, with 12 bases separating them. Germline-derived CDR1 and CDR2 are LGHNA and YNFKEQ. In DNA form, the CDR3 reads TGTGCCAGCAGCCAAGCTGGAGGAAAGAACAATGAGCAGTTCTTC. Protein: CASSQAGGKNNEQFF.

In this sample, this clonotype turned up many times. This rearrangement joins TRBV6-5 to TRBJ2-1; 8 nucleotides agree with TRBD2. The CDR3 is 14 residues long. Unmatched junction bases numbered 8, after V lost 8 bases and J lost 5 bases. Germline V gives CDR1 MNHEY, CDR2 SVGAGI. CDR3 amino acids: CASREGRRNNEQFF. The CDR3 nucleotides read TGTGCCAGCCGGGAGGGCCGGAGAAACAATGAGCAGTTCTTC.

The chain is built from TRBV7-6 and TRBJ2-2, with 9 nucleotides matching TRBD2. The germline V gene has CDR1 SGHVS and CDR2 FNYEAQ. After removal of 3 bases from V and 4 bases from J, the junction contained 3 bases not matched to a gene. The CDR3 sequence is 15 residues long. The CDR3: CASSLASGATGELFF. The CDR3 DNA follows: TGTGCCAGCAGCTTGGCTAGCGGGGCCACCGGGGAGCTGTTTTTT.

This clonotype occurred many times. V and J are TRBV7-9 and TRBJ2-5; the D gene is possibly TRBD2 (5 bases). The CDR3 is made up of 15 amino acids. Trimming stripped 4 bases from V and 2 bases from J, with 14 bases between. CDR1 and CDR2 from the germline V gene are SEHNR and FQNEAQ (reference sequence). In DNA, the CDR3 is TGTGCCAGCAGCTCTTGGAGACTAAATCAAGAGACCCAGTACTTC. Encoded protein: CASSSWRLNQETQYF.

This clonotype was detected a few times. The rearrangement uses TRBV12-3 or TRBV12-4 and TRBJ2-3; TRBD2 matches 9 bases. V lost 6 bases, J lost 1 base, and 8 bases stayed unmatched. The CDR3 contains 16 residues. The CDR3 DNA reads TGTGCCAGCAGCCCTTGGGCTAGCGGGGGCACAGATACGCAGTATTTT. Protein: CASSPWASGGTDTQYF.

This clonotype was observed many times. The rearrangement joins TRBV20-1 to TRBJ1-2; 7 bases match TRBD1. J gave up 8 bases and V 6 bases, and 9 bases lay outside the gene matches. The CDR3 covers 12 residues. From germline, CDR1 is DFQATT and CDR2 SNEGSKA (reference sequence). CDR3 protein: CSAIFYRGGYTF. CDR3 nucleotide sequence: TGCAGTGCCATCTTTTACAGGGGAGGCTACACCTTC.

This clonotype showed up many times. The V and J genes are TRBV28 and TRBJ2-7, with 7 bases aligning to TRBD1. Germline assignment: CDR1 MDHEN and CDR2 SYDVKM. The trim removed 4 bases at V and 2 bases at J, leaving 8 bases unmatched. CDR3 length: 15 residues. The CDR3 bases are TGTGCCAGCAGTTCACCGGGACAGCGTACCTACGAGCAGTACGTC. This gives the protein CASSSPGQRTYEQYV.

V and J are TRBV6-5 and TRBJ2-2; 8 nucleotides align to TRBD1. With 4 bases clipped from V and 7 bases from J, the junction kept 11 bases outside the gene matches. This CDR3 has 16 residues. Germline CDR1 is MNHEY and CDR2 is SVGAGI. The CDR3 reads CASSSDQGAQVGELFF. CDR3 in DNA: TGTGCCAGCAGTTCTGATCAGGGGGCGCAGGTCGGGGAGCTGTTTTTT.

This clonotype was picked up a small number of times. This chain uses TRBV21-1 with TRBJ1-5; the D segment call TRBD1 is taken from the table without a DNA check. TRBV21-1 is a known pseudogene. This CDR3 has 15 residues. CDR3 coding DNA: TGTGCCAGCAGCAAAGACCTGACAGGTAATCAGCCCCAGCATTTT. Its protein product is CASSKDLTGNQPQHF.

This clonotype was seen at least ten times. The chain employs TRBV20-1 and TRBJ2-1; 10 positions match TRBD2. Germline trimming cut 2 bases from V and 5 bases from J; bases unmatched to any gene: 3. The CDR3 extends over 14 amino acids. From germline, CDR1 is DFQATT and CDR2 SNEGSKA (reference sequence). The CDR3 spells CSARRLAGDNEQFF. DNA for the CDR3: TGCAGTGCTAGAAGGCTAGCGGGAGACAATGAGCAGTTCTTC.

The chain has TRBV2 and TRBJ2-1, with 12 bases aligning to TRBD2. CDR1 is SNHLY and CDR2 is FYNNEI in the germline V gene. V shed 5 bases, J shed 9 bases, and the junction held 11 bases outside the gene matches. The CDR3 covers 16 residues. CDR3 DNA: TGTGCCAGCAGTCTCCCCCCACTAGCGGGAGGCCCTGAGCAGTTCTTC. Translated: CASSLPPLAGGPEQFF.

This clonotype was observed many times. The gene calls are TRBV5-1 and TRBJ2-2; no clear D gene. Germline assignment: CDR1 SGHRS and CDR2 YFSETQ. This CDR3 is built from 12 residues. V lost 4 bases, J lost 8 bases, and 9 bases lay in between. CDR3 sequence (DNA): TGCGCCAGCAGCCACCTACCTGGGGAGCTGTTTTTT. The encoded protein is CASSHLPGELFF.

This clonotype was seen ten or more times. V and J are TRBV20-1 and TRBJ2-7, with D possibly called TRBD1 or TRBD2 (5 bases each). Germline CDR1 and CDR2: DFQATT and SNEGSKA (reference sequence). Trimming took 1 base from V and 4 from J, leaving 5 bases between them. This CDR3 comprises 11 residues. The CDR3 sequence: CSARGGYEQYF. DNA of the CDR3: TGCAGTGCTAGAGGGGGGTACGAGCAGTACTTC.

This clonotype appeared a few times. The chain couples TRBV6-1 to TRBJ1-5, with D tentatively TRBD1 (6 bases). This CDR3 is 15 amino acids long. Trimming left V 6 bases short and J 4 bases short, with 16 bases between. Germline V gene sequence: CDR1 MNHNS, CDR2 SASEGT. The chain's CDR3 is CASSRHDRTNQPQHF. CDR3 DNA: TGTGCCAGCAGCCGTCATGACAGGACGAATCAGCCCCAGCATTTT.

V usage is TRBV19 and J usage is TRBJ2-7, with 8 bases aligning to TRBD2. The CDR3 consists of 16 residues. The trim removed 6 bases at V and 3 bases at J, leaving 13 bases unmatched. From germline, CDR1 is LNHDA and CDR2 SQIVND (reference sequence). This chain's CDR3 is CASRPIYGAGVYEQYF. The CDR3 nucleotides read TGTGCCAGTAGGCCGATATATGGAGCGGGAGTCTACGAGCAGTACTTC.

This clonotype was seen many times. The chain is built from TRBV6-5 and TRBJ2-7; 8 nucleotides match TRBD2. Germline assignment: CDR1 MNHEY and CDR2 SVGAGI. This CDR3 region has 17 residues. Trimming took 1 base from V and 3 from J; bases not matched to a gene: 11. The CDR3: CASSYYSLAAASYEQYF. The CDR3 DNA is TGTGCCAGCAGTTACTACTCACTAGCGGCCGCCAGCTACGAGCAGTACTTC.

As concerns this clonotype: The junction shows a germline mismatch at one end, possibly a read error. This chain uses TRBV5-1 with TRBJ2-3, with a weak D call TRBD2 (6 bases). Looked up from germline, CDR1 is SGHRS and CDR2 is YFSETQ. The CDR3 consists of 16 residues. This chain's CDR3 is CASSFSTSPSTDTQCF. DNA of the CDR3: TGCGCCAGCAGCTTCTCGACTAGTCCTAGCACAGATACGCAGTGTTTT.

In its sample, this clonotype was seen a few times. V usage is TRBV20-1 and J usage is TRBJ1-4; no firm D call. This CDR3 spans 19 amino acids. V shed 1 base and J shed 0 bases, with 21 bases lying between them. The germline gives CDR1 DFQATT, CDR2 SNEGSKA (reference sequence). CDR3 coding DNA: TGCAGTGCTAGAGGCTTCCTCAGGCGCGGAGTTGCAACTAATGAAAAACTGTTTTTT. It yields the protein CSARGFLRRGVATNEKLFF.

This clonotype was detected ten times or more. This chain links TRBV12-3 or TRBV12-4 with TRBJ1-5; D is unclear. The CDR3 is 14 amino acids. V was pared by 6 bases and J by 3 bases, with 12 bases between. CDR3 loop: CASSSGNYNQPQHF. In DNA, the CDR3 is TGTGCCAGCAGCTCCGGGAACTACAATCAGCCCCAGCATTTT.

The table lists this clonotype with many counts. The chain recombines TRBV6-1 with TRBJ1-4; 8 positions match TRBD1. The V gene end was trimmed by 8 bases and the J gene end by 7 bases; junction bases not matched to a gene: 9. Germline V gene sequence: CDR1 MNHNS, CDR2 SASEGT. CDR3 length: 14 residues. The CDR3, as DNA: TGTGCCAGCTTTACCAGGGGGCTGGGTGAAAAACTGTTTTTT. This encodes CASFTRGLGEKLFF.

The sample holds many counts of this clonotype. Here the CDR3 reads CASSLSGSVVQGQFF. The CDR3 region has the DNA TGTGCCAGCAGTTTAAGTGGTTCTGTCGTGCAAGGGCAGTTCTTC. The rearrangement links TRBV12-3 or TRBV12-4 to TRBJ2-1; D not resolved. The CDR3 extends over 15 amino acids. V was cut by 2 bases and J by 12 bases, with 20 bases left in between.

This clonotype was picked up many times. The chain couples TRBV28 to TRBJ1-4; perhaps TRBD1 as D (5 bases). Germline V CDR1 and CDR2: MDHEN, SYDVKM. The CDR3 runs 15 residues. Deletions cut 2 bases from V and 8 bases from J, with 15 bases between. The CDR3 protein is CASSLRTRGWEKLFF. The CDR3 DNA reads as TGTGCCAGCAGTTTAAGGACAAGGGGATGGGAAAAACTGTTTTTT. Together with reference TRBV28 and TRBJ1-4, the CDR3 gives the full variable domain: DVKVTQSSRYLVKRTGEKVFLECVQDMDHENMFWYRQDPGLGLRLIYFSYDVKMKEKGDIPEGYSVSREKKERFSLILESASTNQTSMYLCASSLRTRGWEKLFFGSGTQLSVL.